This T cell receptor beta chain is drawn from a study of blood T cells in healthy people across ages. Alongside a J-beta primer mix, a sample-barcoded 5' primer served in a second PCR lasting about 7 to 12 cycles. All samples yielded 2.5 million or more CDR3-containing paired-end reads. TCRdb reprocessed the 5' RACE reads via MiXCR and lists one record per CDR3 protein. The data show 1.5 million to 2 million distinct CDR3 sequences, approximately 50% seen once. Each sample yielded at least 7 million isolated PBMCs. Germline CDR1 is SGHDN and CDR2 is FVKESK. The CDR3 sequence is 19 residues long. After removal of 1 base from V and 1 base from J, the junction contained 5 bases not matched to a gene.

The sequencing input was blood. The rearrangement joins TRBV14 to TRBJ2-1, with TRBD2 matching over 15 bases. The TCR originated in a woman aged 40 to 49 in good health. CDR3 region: CASSQASGLAGGSYNEQFF. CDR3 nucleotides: TGTGCCAGCAGCCAAGCCTCGGGACTAGCGGGGGGATCCTACAATGAGCAGTTCTTC.